Below, 10 T cell receptor beta chains from the same sample are listed, as sequenced in a study of T-cell reconstitution after alpha-beta-depleted transplantation in children. Construction of the TCRbeta library involved unique molecular identifiers. TCRdb reprocessed the PCR reads via MiXCR and lists one record per CDR3 protein. The profile shows a few hundred thousand distinct CDR3 sequences, about an eighth of them singletons. This sample comprised PBMCs, mostly from graft donor cells, obtained 360 days after TCRalphabeta/CD19-depleted stem cell transplant. The source is a male patient younger than 18 who had a stem cell transplant for acute myeloid leukemia, so the T cells may come from the graft donor.

The chain recombines TRBV7-2 with TRBJ2-3; no firm D call. Trimming cost V 3 bases and J 3 bases, with 10 bases left between them. This CDR3 contains 14 residues. Germline-derived CDR1 and CDR2 are SGHTA and FQGNSA. The CDR3 coding sequence is TGTGCCAGCAGCTTCCTCGTGGGTACAGATACGCAGTATTTT. It codes for CASSFLVGTDTQYF.

This clonotype has more than one count but fewer than ten. The gene calls are TRBV5-1 and TRBJ2-1; D remains ambiguous. Trimming cost V 2 bases and J 6 bases, with 15 bases left between them. CDR1 and CDR2 (germline): SGHRS, YFSETQ. This CDR3 is built from 15 residues. The CDR3 protein is CASSLQIALGNEQFF. The CDR3, as DNA: TGCGCCAGCAGCTTACAAATAGCTTTAGGCAATGAGCAGTTCTTC. Using reference TRBV5-1 and TRBJ2-1 for the parts outside the CDR3, the full variable domain is KAGVTQTPRYLIKTRGQQVTLSCSPISGHRSVSWYQQTPGQGLQFLFEYFSETQRNKGNFPGRFSGRQFSNSRSEMNVSTLELGDSALYLCASSLQIALGNEQFFGPGTRLTVL.

The J gene is TRBJ2-1, the V gene TRBV10-2, with 12 bases fitting TRBD2. With V trimmed by 6 bases and J by 2 bases, 2 bases remained unmatched. The germline V gene has CDR1 WSHSY and CDR2 SAAADI. The CDR3 has 15 amino acids. The CDR3 DNA reads as TGCGCCAGCAGGGGACTAGCGGGCACCTACAATGAGCAGTTCTTC. Its translation: CASRGLAGTYNEQFF.

This clonotype has ten or more counts. The rearrangement links TRBV4-2 to TRBJ2-5, with a tentative D call TRBD1 (6 bases). The germline V gene encodes CDR1 LGHNA and CDR2 YNFKEQ. This CDR3 is 18 amino acids long. Trimming pared 1 base from V and 2 bases from J, leaving 20 bases between. DNA of the CDR3: TGTGCCAGCAGCCAAGTCGGCAGGGGCACAGACCAACAAGAGACCCAGTACTTC. This translates into CASSQVGRGTDQQETQYF.

The gene calls are TRBV9 and TRBJ2-3; no clear D gene. This CDR3 has 13 amino acids. Trimming cost V 0 bases and J 0 bases, with 2 bases left between them. Germline lookup yields CDR1 SGDLS and CDR2 YYNGEE. CDR3 region: CASSVVSTDTQYF. In DNA form, the CDR3 reads TGTGCCAGCAGCGTAGTCAGCACAGATACGCAGTATTTT.

This clonotype was observed a few times. This chain uses TRBV25-1 with TRBJ2-7, with a tentative D call TRBD1 (5 bases). Germline loops: CDR1 MGHDK, CDR2 SYGVNS. This CDR3 comprises 13 residues. V gave up 7 bases and J gave up 2 bases, with 12 bases separating them. CDR3 nucleotide sequence: TGTGCCAGCACCGGCAGGGTAACCTACGAGCAGTACTTC. This sequence encodes CASTGRVTYEQYF.

Worth noting for this clonotype: A much larger clone lies a single base off, so this may be a read error. The chain has TRBV6-5 and TRBJ2-1; TRBD2 aligns across 9 bases. This CDR3 contains 16 residues. CDR1 MNHEY and CDR2 SVGAGI come from the germline V gene. The CDR3 coding sequence is TGTGACAGCAGTTACTTGCGGGAGGGCCCCTACAATGAGCAGTTCTTC. This encodes CDSSYLREGPYNEQFF.

The chain recombines TRBV28 with TRBJ2-7; 10 bases map to TRBD1. With 6 bases clipped from V and 5 bases from J, the junction kept 10 bases outside the gene matches. CDR3 length: 15 residues. CDR1 and CDR2 from the germline V gene are MDHEN and SYDVKM. CDR3 loop: CASSSPGQGNHEQYF. The CDR3 DNA reads as TGTGCCAGCAGCTCCCCGGGACAGGGGAACCACGAGCAGTACTTC.

This clonotype was counted only a few times. The chain couples TRBV7-2 to TRBJ2-7, with D maybe TRBD2 (6 bases). Trimming cost V 3 bases and J 9 bases, with 15 bases left between them. Looked up from germline, CDR1 is SGHTA and CDR2 is FQGNSA. The CDR3 totals 13 residues. Written as DNA, the CDR3 is TGTGCCAGCAGCTTTGGGGGAATGGGGGGGCAGTACTTC. Translated: CASSFGGMGGQYF.

The chain couples TRBV4-2 to TRBJ2-7; possibly TRBD2 for D (7 bases). Germline values: CDR1 LGHNA, CDR2 YNFKEQ. V was cut by 0 bases and J by 4 bases, with 13 bases left in between. The CDR3 runs 15 residues. The CDR3 spells CASSQDPGGRYEQYF. The CDR3 DNA is TGTGCCAGCAGCCAAGACCCCGGGGGGCGGTACGAGCAGTACTTC.